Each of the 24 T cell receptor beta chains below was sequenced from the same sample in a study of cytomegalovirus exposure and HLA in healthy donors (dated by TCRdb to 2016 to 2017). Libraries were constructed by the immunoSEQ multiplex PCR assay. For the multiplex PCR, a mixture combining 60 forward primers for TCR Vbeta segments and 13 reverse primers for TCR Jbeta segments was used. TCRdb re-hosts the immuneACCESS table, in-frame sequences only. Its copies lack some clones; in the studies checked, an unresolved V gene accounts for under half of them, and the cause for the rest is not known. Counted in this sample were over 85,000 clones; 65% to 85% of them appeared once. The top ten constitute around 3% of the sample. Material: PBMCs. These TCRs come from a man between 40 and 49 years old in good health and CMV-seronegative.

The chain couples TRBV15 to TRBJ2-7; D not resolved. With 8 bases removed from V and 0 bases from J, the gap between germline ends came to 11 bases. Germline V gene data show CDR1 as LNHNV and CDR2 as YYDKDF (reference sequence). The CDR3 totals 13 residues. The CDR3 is CATGPVSSYEQYF. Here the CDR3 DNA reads TGTGCCACCGGGCCGGTGAGCTCCTACGAGCAGTACTTC.

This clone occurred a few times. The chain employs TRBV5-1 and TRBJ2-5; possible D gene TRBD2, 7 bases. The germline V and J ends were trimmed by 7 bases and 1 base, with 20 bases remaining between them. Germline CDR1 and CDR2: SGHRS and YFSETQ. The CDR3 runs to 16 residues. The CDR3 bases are TGCGCCAGCCGATCGGGGACGGGGGGCCCCCAAGAGACCCAGTACTTC. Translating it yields CASRSGTGGPQETQYF.

This chain's CDR3 is CAWRIAGVYNEQFF. CDR3 nucleotide sequence: TGTGCCTGGAGGATAGCGGGGGTCTACAATGAGCAGTTCTTC. The rearrangement uses TRBV30 and TRBJ2-1; 9 bases are a match to TRBD2. The J segment lost 3 bases and the V segment lost 3 bases, leaving 3 bases of the junction unmatched. The CDR3 extends over 14 amino acids. CDR1 and CDR2 (germline): GTSNPN, SVGIG (reference sequence).

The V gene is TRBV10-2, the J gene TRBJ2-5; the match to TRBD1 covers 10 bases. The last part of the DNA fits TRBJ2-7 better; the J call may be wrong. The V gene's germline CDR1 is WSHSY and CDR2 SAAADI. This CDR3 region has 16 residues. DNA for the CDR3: TGCGCCAGCAGTGACCCGGGACAGGGGACCTCCTACGAGCAGTACTTC. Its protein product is CASSDPGQGTSYEQYF.

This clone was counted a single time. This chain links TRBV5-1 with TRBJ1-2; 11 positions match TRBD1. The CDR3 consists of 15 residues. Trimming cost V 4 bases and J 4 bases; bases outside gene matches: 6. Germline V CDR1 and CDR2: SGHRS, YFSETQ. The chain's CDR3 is CASSHGQGALYGYTF. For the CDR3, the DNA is TGCGCCAGCAGCCACGGACAGGGGGCTCTCTATGGCTACACCTTC. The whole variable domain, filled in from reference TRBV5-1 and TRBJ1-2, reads KAGVTQTPRYLIKTRGQQVTLSCSPISGHRSVSWYQQTPGQGLQFLFEYFSETQRNKGNFPGRFSGRQFSNSRSEMNVSTLELGDSALYLCASSHGQGALYGYTFGSGTRLTVV.

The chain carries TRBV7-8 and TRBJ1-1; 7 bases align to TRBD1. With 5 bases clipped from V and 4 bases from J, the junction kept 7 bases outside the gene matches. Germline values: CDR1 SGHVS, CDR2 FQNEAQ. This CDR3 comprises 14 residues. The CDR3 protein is CASSTRQGGTEAFF. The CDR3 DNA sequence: TGTGCCAGCAGCACTCGACAGGGCGGCACTGAAGCTTTCTTT.

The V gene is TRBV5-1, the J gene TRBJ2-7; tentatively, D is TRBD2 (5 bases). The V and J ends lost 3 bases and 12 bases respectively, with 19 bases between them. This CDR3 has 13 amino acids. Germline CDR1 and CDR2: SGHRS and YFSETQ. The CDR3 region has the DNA TGCGCCAGCAGCTGGGAAGGTGGGAGAGACCCGTACTTC. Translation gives CASSWEGGRDPYF.

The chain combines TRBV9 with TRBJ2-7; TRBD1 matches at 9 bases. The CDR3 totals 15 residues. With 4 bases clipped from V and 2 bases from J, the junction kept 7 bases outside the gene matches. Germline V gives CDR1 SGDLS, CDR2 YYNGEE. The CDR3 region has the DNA TGTGCCAGCAGCTTTCAGGACAGGGGACCCTACGAGCAGTACTTC. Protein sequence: CASSFQDRGPYEQYF.

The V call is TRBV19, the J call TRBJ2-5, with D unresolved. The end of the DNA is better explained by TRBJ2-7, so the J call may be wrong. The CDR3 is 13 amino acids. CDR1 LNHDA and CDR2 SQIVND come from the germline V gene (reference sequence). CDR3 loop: CASSIEPSYEQYF. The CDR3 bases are TGTGCCAGTAGTATAGAACCCTCCTACGAGCAGTACTTC.

CDR3 protein: CASSPDGRRSYEQYF. The CDR3 coding sequence is TGTGCCAGCAGCCCGGACGGGAGGCGATCCTACGAGCAGTACTTC. This sequence joins TRBV5-4 and TRBJ2-7, with TRBD2 matching over 7 bases. The CDR3 loop spans 15 amino acids. The germline V gene encodes CDR1 SGHNT and CDR2 YYREEE (reference sequence). J lost 1 base, V lost 4 bases, and 8 bases had no gene match.

CDR3 region: CASGRDLYEQYF. The DNA of the CDR3 is TGTGCCAGCGGGCGGGATCTCTACGAGCAGTACTTC. The chain links TRBV9 to TRBJ2-7; possibly TRBD2 for D (6 bases). CDR3 size: 12 residues. Germline CDR1 SGDLS, CDR2 YYNGEE. The germline V and J ends were trimmed by 7 bases and 3 bases, with 11 bases remaining between them.

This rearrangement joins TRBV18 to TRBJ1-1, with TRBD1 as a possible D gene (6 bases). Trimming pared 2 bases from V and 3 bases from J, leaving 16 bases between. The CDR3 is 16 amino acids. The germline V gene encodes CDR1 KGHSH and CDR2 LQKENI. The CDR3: CASSPTGGRRDTEAFF. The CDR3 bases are TGTGCCAGCTCACCAACGGGGGGCAGGAGGGACACTGAAGCTTTCTTT. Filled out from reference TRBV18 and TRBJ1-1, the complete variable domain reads NAGVMQNPRHLVRRRGQEARLRCSPMKGHSHVYWYRQLPEEGLKFMVYLQKENIIDESGMPKERFSAEFPKEGPSILRIQQVVRGDSAAYFCASSPTGGRRDTEAFFGQGTRLTVV.

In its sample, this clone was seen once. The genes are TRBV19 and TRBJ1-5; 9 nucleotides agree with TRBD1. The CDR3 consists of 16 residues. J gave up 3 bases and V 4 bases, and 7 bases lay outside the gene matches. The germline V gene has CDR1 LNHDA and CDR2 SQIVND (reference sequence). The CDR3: CASSSPQGAVNQPQHF. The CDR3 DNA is TGTGCCAGTAGTAGCCCACAGGGGGCGGTCAATCAGCCCCAGCATTTT.

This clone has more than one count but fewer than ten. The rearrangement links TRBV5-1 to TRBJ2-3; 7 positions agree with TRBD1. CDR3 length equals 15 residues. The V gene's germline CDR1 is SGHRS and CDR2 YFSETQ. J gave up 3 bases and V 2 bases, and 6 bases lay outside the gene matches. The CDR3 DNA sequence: TGCGCCAGCAGCTTAGACAGGGAACGTACAGATACGCAGTATTTT. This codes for CASSLDRERTDTQYF.

CDR3 bases: TGTGCCAGCTCACCATTTTCGGGGTTCAATCAGCCCCAGCATTTT. Translating gives CASSPFSGFNQPQHF. The rearrangement joins TRBV18 to TRBJ1-5; D remains unclear. This CDR3 has 15 amino acids. V lost 2 bases to trimming and J lost 3 bases, with 11 bases between them. The V gene's germline CDR1 is KGHSH and CDR2 LQKENI. Full variable domain (remainder filled in from reference TRBV18 and TRBJ1-5): NAGVMQNPRHLVRRRGQEARLRCSPMKGHSHVYWYRQLPEEGLKFMVYLQKENIIDESGMPKERFSAEFPKEGPSILRIQQVVRGDSAAYFCASSPFSGFNQPQHFGDGTRLSIL.

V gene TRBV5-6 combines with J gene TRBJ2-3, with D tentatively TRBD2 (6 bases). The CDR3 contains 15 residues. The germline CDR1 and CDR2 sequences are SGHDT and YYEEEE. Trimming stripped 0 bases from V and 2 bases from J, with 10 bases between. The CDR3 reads CASSLEGTPTDTQYF. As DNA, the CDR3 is TGTGCCAGCAGCTTGGAAGGGACTCCCACAGATACGCAGTATTTT. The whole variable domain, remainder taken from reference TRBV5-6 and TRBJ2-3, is DAGVTQSPTHLIKTRGQQVTLRCSPKSGHDTVSWYQQALGQGPQFIFQYYEEEERQRGNFPDRFSGHQFPNYSSELNVNALLLGDSALYLCASSLEGTPTDTQYFGPGTRLTVL.

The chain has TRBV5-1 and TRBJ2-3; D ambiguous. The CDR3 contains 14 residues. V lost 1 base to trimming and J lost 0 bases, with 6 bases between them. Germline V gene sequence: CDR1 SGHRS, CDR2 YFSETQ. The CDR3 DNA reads TGCGCCAGCAGCTTGATTCCTAGCACAGATACGCAGTATTTT. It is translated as CASSLIPSTDTQYF. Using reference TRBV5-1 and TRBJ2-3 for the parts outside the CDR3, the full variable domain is KAGVTQTPRYLIKTRGQQVTLSCSPISGHRSVSWYQQTPGQGLQFLFEYFSETQRNKGNFPGRFSGRQFSNSRSEMNVSTLELGDSALYLCASSLIPSTDTQYFGPGTRLTVL.

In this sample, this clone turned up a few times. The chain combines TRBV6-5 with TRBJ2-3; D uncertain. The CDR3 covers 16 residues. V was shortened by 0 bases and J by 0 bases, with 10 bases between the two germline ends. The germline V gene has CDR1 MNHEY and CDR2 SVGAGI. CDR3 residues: CASSYSGLTSTDTQYF. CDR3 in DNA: TGTGCCAGCAGTTACTCGGGTTTGACTAGCACAGATACGCAGTATTTT.

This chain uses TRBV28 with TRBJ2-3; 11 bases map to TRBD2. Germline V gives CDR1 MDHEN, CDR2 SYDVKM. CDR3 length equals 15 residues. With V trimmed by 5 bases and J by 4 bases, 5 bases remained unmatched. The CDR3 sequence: CASSPGLAVADTQYF. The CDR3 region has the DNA TGTGCCAGCAGTCCGGGACTAGCGGTTGCAGATACGCAGTATTTT.

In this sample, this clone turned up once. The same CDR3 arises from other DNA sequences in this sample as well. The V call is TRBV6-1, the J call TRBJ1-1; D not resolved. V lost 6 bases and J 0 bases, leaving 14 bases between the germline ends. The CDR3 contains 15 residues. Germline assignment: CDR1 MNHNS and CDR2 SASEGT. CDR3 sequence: CASRVREELNTEAFF. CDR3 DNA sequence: TGTGCCAGCAGGGTTCGAGAGGAGCTGAACACTGAAGCTTTCTTT.

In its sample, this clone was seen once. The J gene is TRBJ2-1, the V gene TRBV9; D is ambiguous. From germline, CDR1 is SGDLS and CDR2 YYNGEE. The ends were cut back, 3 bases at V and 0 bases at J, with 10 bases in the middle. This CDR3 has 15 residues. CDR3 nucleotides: TGTGCCAGCAGCGCGACACAAAGCTCCTACAATGAGCAGTTCTTC. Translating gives CASSATQSSYNEQFF.

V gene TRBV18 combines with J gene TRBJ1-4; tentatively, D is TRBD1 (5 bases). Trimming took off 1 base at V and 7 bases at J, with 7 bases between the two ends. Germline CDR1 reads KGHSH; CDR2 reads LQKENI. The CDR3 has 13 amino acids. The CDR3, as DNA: TGTGCCAGCTCACCACGGGGCGGTGAAAAACTGTTTTTT. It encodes CASSPRGGEKLFF.

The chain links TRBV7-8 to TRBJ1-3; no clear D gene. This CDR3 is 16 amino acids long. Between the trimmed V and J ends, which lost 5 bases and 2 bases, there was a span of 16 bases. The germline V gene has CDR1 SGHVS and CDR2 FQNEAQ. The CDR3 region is CASSPPRGVTGNTIYF. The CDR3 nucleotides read TGTGCCAGCAGCCCACCCCGCGGAGTGACTGGAAACACCATATATTTT.

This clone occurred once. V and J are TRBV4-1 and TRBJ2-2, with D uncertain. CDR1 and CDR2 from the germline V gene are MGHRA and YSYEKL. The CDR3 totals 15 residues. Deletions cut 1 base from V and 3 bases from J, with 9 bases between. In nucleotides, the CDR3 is TGCGCCAGCAGCCAAGGCGCGAGCTACACCGGGGAGCTGTTTTTT. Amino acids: CASSQGASYTGELFF.